A selection of T cell receptor beta chains follows, all from one sample in a study of blood T cell repertoires in COVID-19. TCRdb's table, derived via immunoSEQ multiplex PCR, lists solely in-frame clones and lacks some. Of about 480,000 clones listed, more than 75% are singletons. The sequencing sample was made of PBMCs or T cells enriched from blood (not recorded which). Receptors originate from a middle-aged woman who had recovered from COVID-19. The CDR3 runs from the conserved cysteine through the conserved F or W. The D gene is left open where the match is weak. Part of the rows lack a size; the others show once, few, many or a class for expanded clones.

V gene	D gene	J gene	clone size	CDR3 protein	CDR3 DNA
TRBV4-3	-	TRBJ1-1	-	CASSQKTVNTEAFF	TGCGCCAGCAGCCAAAAGACAGTGAACACTGAAGCTTTCTTT
TRBV7-9	TRBD1	TRBJ1-1	-	CASSPLGQGVVF	TGTGCCAGCAGCCCTTTGGGACAGGGGGTGGTCTTT
TRBV21-1	-	TRBJ2-1	few	CASSKIPDRGRFSSYNEQFF	TGTGCCAGCAGCAAAATCCCGGACAGGGGGCGATTTAGCTCCTACAATGAGCAGTTCTTC
TRBV10-2	TRBD1	TRBJ2-2	-	CASREPGQMNTGELFF	TGCGCCAGCAGGGAACCGGGACAGATGAACACCGGGGAGCTGTTTTTT
TRBV9	TRBD2	TRBJ2-1	-	CASSVGPSGHNEQFF	TGTGCCAGCAGCGTAGGGCCTAGCGGGCACAATGAGCAGTTCTTC
TRBV7-8	-	TRBJ1-2	-	CASSLVSGGFGYTF	TGTGCCAGCAGCTTAGTTTCTGGGGGGTTTGGCTACACCTTC
TRBV4-2	TRBD1	TRBJ1-1	few	CASSQGLDRDDTEAFF	TGTGCCAGCAGCCAAGGATTAGACAGGGATGACACTGAAGCTTTCTTT
TRBV19	TRBD1	TRBJ1-1	-	CASKEGATARGPEAFF	TGTGCCAGTAAGGAGGGGGCTACCGCCCGTGGGCCTGAAGCTTTCTTT
TRBV3-1/TRBV3-2	-	TRBJ1-1	-	CASSVHGIEAFF	TGTGCCAGCAGCGTTCACGGGATTGAAGCTTTCTTT
TRBV7-8	-	TRBJ2-2	-	CASSDSGTGELFF	TGTGCCAGCAGCGACTCGGGGACCGGGGAGCTGTTTTTT
TRBV19	TRBD2	TRBJ2-7	-	CASSRGAYEQYF	TGTGCCAGTAGCCGGGGGGCCTACGAGCAGTACTTC
TRBV11-2	TRBD1	TRBJ1-4	-	CASSLHGTGANEKLFF	TGTGCCAGCAGCTTACATGGGACAGGGGCTAATGAAAAACTGTTTTTT
TRBV7-8	-	TRBJ2-7	-	CASSLEYRAGEQYF	TGTGCCAGCAGCTTAGAGTATCGGGCGGGCGAGCAGTACTTC
TRBV4-1	-	TRBJ1-5	-	CASSQSEEMQPQHF	TGCGCCAGCAGCCAATCGGAGGAGATGCAGCCCCAGCATTTT
TRBV5-1	TRBD2	TRBJ2-1	-	CASTSGAGRYNEQFF	TGCGCCAGCACCTCGGGAGCCGGGAGGTACAATGAGCAGTTCTTC
TRBV11-3	-	TRBJ2-2	-	CASSLGPTGELFF	TGTGCCAGCAGCTTAGGGCCAACCGGGGAGCTGTTTTTT
TRBV7-9	TRBD1	TRBJ1-3	once	CASSLRGTGTGNTIYF	TGTGCCAGCAGCTTACGGGGGACAGGGACTGGAAACACCATATATTTT
TRBV19	TRBD2	TRBJ2-5	-	CASSRRRASGTQETQYF	TGTGCCAGTAGCAGGAGGAGGGCTAGCGGGACCCAAGAGACCCAGTACTTC
TRBV2	-	TRBJ1-1	-	CASITDRPLNTEAFF	TGTGCCAGCATCACGGACAGACCCTTGAACACTGAAGCTTTCTTT
TRBV9	TRBD2	TRBJ2-5	-	CASSALAGGRETQYF	TGTGCCAGCAGCGCCCTAGCGGGAGGCCGGGAGACCCAGTACTTC
TRBV4-3	-	TRBJ1-3	-	CASSQGIGGPGNTIYF	TGCGCCAGCAGCCAAGGTATCGGGGGGCCTGGAAACACCATATATTTT
TRBV5-1	-	TRBJ2-3	-	CASSSAVGGVTDTQYF	TGCGCCAGCAGCTCGGCGGTGGGAGGAGTCACAGATACGCAGTATTTT
TRBV5-1	-	TRBJ2-1	-	CASSFYLRTARSGDEQFF	TGCGCCAGCAGCTTTTACCTCCGGACAGCCCGGTCAGGGGATGAGCAGTTCTTC
TRBV7-9	TRBD1	TRBJ2-7	-	CASSHEGHRGNEQYF	TGTGCCAGCAGCCACGAGGGCCACAGGGGGAACGAGCAGTACTTC
TRBV7-9	-	TRBJ1-3	-	CASSLGVWGGTGNTIYF	TGTGCCAGCAGCTTAGGGGTATGGGGCGGAACTGGAAACACCATATATTTT